This TCR beta chain was sequenced during a study of cytomegalovirus exposure and HLA in healthy donors. Study information: Of the donors genotyped, 398 in all, over 80% fell in the Caucasian-associated ancestry cluster.

Study conclusions and caveats: In an earlier analysis, about 87% or about 30%: the productive usage of most TCR beta V segments.

Nominally healthy donors were sampled, though unrecorded immune exposures were likely. Notes on this clone: The antigen is not known.

The PCR contained 60 Vbeta and 13 Jbeta primers. Libraries were prepared by immunoSEQ multiplex PCR; TCRdb keeps only in-frame clonotypes and omits some of them. The sample records 110,000 or so clones, over 8.5% being singletons. The material sequenced was PBMCs. The TCR originated in a woman aged 40-49 years in good health and CMV-seropositive.

The chain's CDR3 is CASSLVGGGEQFF. CDR3 DNA sequence: TGTGCCAGCAGCTTAGTGGGGGGGGGAGAGCAGTTCTTC. This chain joins TRBV7-9 and TRBJ2-1; 7 bases line up with TRBD2. Germline values: CDR1 SEHNR, CDR2 FQNEAQ (reference sequence). V shed 1 base and J 10 bases; nucleotides not matched to a gene: 4. The CDR3 covers 13 residues.